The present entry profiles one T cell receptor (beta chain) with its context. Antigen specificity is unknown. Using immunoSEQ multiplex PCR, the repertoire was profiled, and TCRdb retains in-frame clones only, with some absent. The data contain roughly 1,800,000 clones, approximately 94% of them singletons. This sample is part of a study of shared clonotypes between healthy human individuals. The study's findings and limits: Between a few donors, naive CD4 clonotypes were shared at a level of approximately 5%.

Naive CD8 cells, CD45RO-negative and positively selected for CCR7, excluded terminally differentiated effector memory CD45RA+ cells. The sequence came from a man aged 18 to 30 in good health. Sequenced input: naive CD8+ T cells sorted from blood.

This CDR3 is CASSWGPGVDGYTF. The CDR3 bases are TGTGCCAGCAGCTGGGGCCCAGGGGTGGATGGCTACACCTTC. The J gene is TRBJ1-2, the V gene TRBV11-2; D is perhaps TRBD1 (6 bases). The CDR3 runs to 14 residues. Looked up from germline, CDR1 is SGHAT and CDR2 is FQNNGV. Trimming removed 4 bases at V and 6 bases at J, with 15 bases between. Supplemented by reference TRBV11-2 and TRBJ1-2, the full variable domain reads EAGVAQSPRYKIIEKRQSVAFWCNPISGHATLYWYQQILGQGPKLLIQFQNNGVVDDSQLPKDRFSAERLKGVDSTLKIQPAKLEDSAVYLCASSWGPGVDGYTFGSGTRLTVV.